A selection of T cell receptor beta chains follows, all from one sample in a study of lymphopenia after photon versus proton radiotherapy. Clones were sequenced by immunoSEQ multiplex PCR, and TCRdb holds only the in-frame ones, with some missing. The data show 150,000 to 200,000 clones, about 85% seen once. The input for sequencing was peripheral blood, taken from a patient treated with photon-based radiotherapy. Receptor source: a man aged 50 or older with gastric cancer. The CDR3 runs from the conserved cysteine through the conserved F or W. The order of the fields is clone size, J gene, D gene, V gene, CDR3 protein, CDR3 DNA. The D gene is left open where the match is weak. A row's size may be missing; if present it is once, few, many or a size class.

>once|TRBJ1-5|-|TRBV6-5
CASSFRETQPQHF
TGTGCCAGCAGTTTCAGGGAAACGCAGCCCCAGCATTTT
>-|TRBJ1-1|TRBD1|TRBV6-5
CASSPDRGNTEAFF
TGTGCCAGCAGTCCGGACAGGGGGAACACTGAAGCTTTCTTT
>-|TRBJ1-2|-|TRBV28
CASSLSFGYTF
TGTGCCAGCAGTTTATCGTTTGGCTACACCTTC
>-|TRBJ2-7|-|TRBV2
CASRPPGMQGGYEQYF
TGTGCCAGCAGACCTCCGGGTATGCAGGGGGGTTACGAGCAGTACTTC
>-|TRBJ2-7|-|TRBV5-1
CASSSGPRGGYEQYF
TGCGCCAGCAGCTCTGGGCCTCGGGGAGGCTACGAGCAGTACTTC
>-|TRBJ1-2|TRBD1|TRBV19
CASSISGQGGYGYTF
TGTGCCAGTAGTATCTCTGGACAGGGCGGCTATGGCTACACCTTC
>once|TRBJ1-3|-|TRBV19
CASSVDRTNTIYF
TGTGCCAGTAGTGTGGATCGGACCAACACCATATATTTT
>-|TRBJ2-2|-|TRBV6-1
CASLLRSGYTGELFF
TGTGCCAGCCTCTTGCGTTCAGGGTACACCGGGGAGCTGTTTTTT
>-|TRBJ2-5|-|TRBV5-1
CASRLGSQETQYF
TGCGCCAGCCGATTGGGGTCCCAAGAGACCCAGTACTTC
>-|TRBJ1-3|-|TRBV6-1
CASSEGGVGSGNTIYF
TGTGCCAGCAGTGAAGGAGGCGTAGGGTCTGGAAACACCATATATTTT
>-|TRBJ2-3|TRBD1|TRBV7-2
CASSPGQGTTQYF
TGTGCCAGCAGCCCCGGACAGGGAACCACGCAGTATTTT
>many|TRBJ2-1|-|TRBV20-1
CSARADLGAFF
TGCAGTGCGCGGGCTGACTTAGGGGCGTTCTTC
>-|TRBJ1-3|-|TRBV5-6
CASSPWGAGGNTIYF
TGTGCCAGCAGCCCCTGGGGGGCCGGTGGAAACACCATATATTTT
>-|TRBJ1-1|-|TRBV13
CASSQTDGGLTEAFF
TGTGCCAGCAGCCAAACTGACGGAGGGTTGACTGAAGCTTTCTTT
>-|TRBJ1-1|TRBD1|TRBV7-9
CASSPLTGINTEAFF
TGTGCCAGCAGCCCCCTGACAGGGATAAACACTGAAGCTTTCTTT
>-|TRBJ2-7|-|TRBV15
CATSRGGAKGEQYF
TGTGCCACCAGCAGAGGGGGAGCCAAGGGCGAGCAGTACTTC
>-|TRBJ2-1|TRBD1|TRBV9
CASSAQGTGFYNEQFF
TGTGCCAGCAGCGCCCAAGGGACAGGGTTCTACAATGAGCAGTTCTTC
>-|TRBJ1-3|-|TRBV7-6
CASSLGWKGGLTGNTIYF
TGTGCCAGCAGCTTAGGTTGGAAGGGAGGACTTACTGGAAACACCATATATTTT
>-|TRBJ2-1|TRBD2|TRBV10-1
CASRTSALYNEQFF
TGCGCCAGCAGAACTAGCGCACTATACAATGAGCAGTTCTTC
>-|TRBJ1-4|-|TRBV4-3
CASSPAGEENEKLFF
TGCGCCAGCAGCCCAGCCGGGGAGGAAAATGAAAAACTGTTTTTT
>-|TRBJ2-2|-|TRBV7-6
CASSLELLRNTGELFF
TGTGCCAGCAGCTTAGAGTTACTCCGGAACACCGGGGAGCTGTTTTTT
>once|TRBJ2-3|-|TRBV18
CASSPNKEDTQYF
TGTGCCAGCTCACCAAATAAGGAAGATACGCAGTATTTT
>-|TRBJ2-1|-|TRBV6-4
CASSDGSYNEQFF
TGTGCCAGCAGTGACGGCTCCTACAATGAGCAGTTCTTC
>-|TRBJ2-7|-|TRBV5-1
CASSLQDSYEQYF
TGCGCCAGCAGCTTGCAGGACAGCTACGAGCAGTACTTC
>-|TRBJ2-1|-|TRBV4-1
CASSQRSEQFF
TGCGCCAGCAGCCAACGGTCTGAGCAGTTCTTC
>few|TRBJ1-1|TRBD1|TRBV19
CASIETGWNTEAFF
TGTGCCAGTATCGAGACAGGGTGGAACACTGAAGCTTTCTTT
>-|TRBJ2-1|TRBD2|TRBV19
CASSGLAKNNEQFF
TGTGCCAGTAGCGGACTAGCGAAAAACAATGAGCAGTTCTTC
>-|TRBJ1-3|-|TRBV11-2
CASSLDRTGNTIYF
TGTGCCAGCAGCTTAGACCGGACAGGAAACACCATATATTTT
>-|TRBJ2-2|-|TRBV19
CATSPRETGELFF
TGTGCCACCTCCCCCAGGGAGACCGGGGAGCTGTTTTTT
>-|TRBJ1-1|-|TRBV4-2
CASSRTANTEAFF
TGTGCCAGCAGTAGGACGGCGAACACTGAAGCTTTCTTT
>-|TRBJ1-1|-|TRBV18
CASSPQPNTEAFF
TGTGCCAGCTCACCACAACCGAACACTGAAGCTTTCTTT
>few|TRBJ1-1|TRBD1|TRBV30
CAWSSGGMNTEAFF
TGTGCCTGGAGCTCAGGGGGCATGAACACTGAAGCTTTCTTT
>-|TRBJ2-2|TRBD2|TRBV6-5
CAGRRTSGTGELFF
TGTGCCGGTAGAAGGACTAGCGGGACCGGGGAGCTGTTTTTT
>-|TRBJ1-3|-|TRBV9
CASSVALGAGNTIYF
TGTGCCAGCAGCGTAGCTTTGGGGGCGGGAAACACCATATATTTT
>-|TRBJ1-2|-|TRBV6-6
CASRSGTAYGYTF
TGTGCCAGCAGGAGCGGGACGGCCTATGGCTACACCTTC
>-|TRBJ1-1|-|TRBV14
CASSHFDRTDCGAFF
TGTGCCAGCAGCCACTTCGACAGGACTGATTGCGGAGCTTTCTTT
>-|TRBJ2-1|-|TRBV18
CASSPPDLDEQFF
TGTGCCAGCTCACCACCGGACCTGGATGAGCAGTTCTTC
>-|TRBJ1-4|-|TRBV19
CASSLTQGYATNEKLFF
TGTGCCAGTAGCCTCACACAGGGTTATGCAACTAATGAAAAACTGTTTTTT
>-|TRBJ1-2|-|TRBV20-1
CSAGHGYGYTF
TGCAGTGCAGGTCACGGGTATGGCTACACCTTC
>once|TRBJ2-1|TRBD2|TRBV19
CASTTSGYNEQFF
TGTGCCAGTACGACTAGCGGCTACAATGAGCAGTTCTTC
>few|TRBJ1-1|-|TRBV6-6
CASSYLSGGETEAFF
TGTGCCAGCAGTTATCTGAGCGGGGGCGAAACTGAAGCTTTCTTT
>-|TRBJ2-3|-|TRBV5-6
CASSLDGSWGGTDTQYF
TGTGCCAGCAGCTTGGATGGCTCGTGGGGGGGCACAGATACGCAGTATTTT
>-|TRBJ2-5|TRBD2|TRBV6-5
CASSYSLAGEETQYF
TGTGCCAGCAGTTACTCCCTAGCGGGAGAAGAGACCCAGTACTTC
>-|TRBJ1-5|TRBD1|TRBV19
CASSGQVAGQPQHF
TGTGCCAGTAGTGGACAGGTCGCAGGGCAGCCCCAGCATTTT
>-|TRBJ2-1|-|TRBV7-2
CASSLAAGTGYNEQFF
TGTGCCAGCAGCTTAGCGGCGGGGACGGGATACAATGAGCAGTTCTTC
>-|TRBJ1-1|-|TRBV27
CASSPYAAGGEAFF
TGTGCCAGCAGCCCTTATGCTGCCGGCGGGGAAGCTTTCTTT
>-|TRBJ2-1|TRBD2|TRBV9
CASSVMGLADNEQFF
TGTGCCAGCAGCGTAATGGGACTAGCGGACAATGAGCAGTTCTTC